The 17 T cell receptor beta chains given below trace back to one sample, sequenced in a study of T cell repertoires and Cas9 in healthy adults. Method: immunoSEQ multiplex PCR; TCRdb's copy keeps in-frame clones and lacks some. The data show tens of thousands of clones, around 90% seen once. The source material was CD4+ effector T cells (CD127+, CD25-, CD137-, CD154-) from PBMCs; culture status not recorded. These receptors all come from a human donor in good health.

This rearrangement joins TRBV6-5 to TRBJ1-2, with TRBD1 matching over 7 bases. This CDR3 has 14 residues. Germline loops: CDR1 MNHEY, CDR2 SVGAGI. The V and J ends lost 2 bases and 1 base, in that order; junction bases with no gene match: 1. CDR3 in amino acids: CASSYRGRNYGYTF. In nucleotides, the CDR3 is TGTGCCAGCAGTTACAGGGGGCGTAACTATGGCTACACCTTC.

A single count supports this clone. J is TRBJ1-6 and V is TRBV6-6; D is undetermined. CDR3 length equals 12 residues. Trimming cost V 5 bases and J 10 bases, with 9 bases left between them. Germline V gene sequence: CDR1 MNHNY, CDR2 SVGAGI (reference sequence). The CDR3 DNA is TGTGCCAGCAGTACTGGGAGATCACCCCTCCACTTT. It translates to CASSTGRSPLHF.

V gene TRBV28 combines with J gene TRBJ1-2; 7 bases are a match to TRBD1. CDR3 size: 13 residues. V was pared by 5 bases and J by 4 bases, with 4 bases of the junction left unmatched. CDR1 and CDR2 from the germline V gene are MDHEN and SYDVKM. The CDR3 here is CASSVGQIYGYTF. The CDR3 DNA sequence: TGTGCCAGCAGTGTGGGACAGATCTATGGCTACACCTTC.

The chain recombines TRBV4-1 with TRBJ1-2; D is uncertain. Germline CDR1 and CDR2: MGHRA and YSYEKL. This CDR3 region has 17 residues. The V and J ends lost 1 base and 1 base respectively, with 16 bases between them. The CDR3 sequence is CASSQGLFRQDNYGYTF. The CDR3 coding sequence is TGCGCCAGCAGCCAAGGGTTATTCAGGCAGGATAACTATGGCTACACCTTC.

The chain recombines TRBV11-2 with TRBJ2-3; no reliable D call. CDR3 length: 14 residues. Germline CDR1 SGHAT, CDR2 FQNNGV. The V end lost 6 bases, the J end lost 2 bases, and 12 bases lay between the germline ends. The CDR3 spells CASSPRRDTDTQYF. In DNA, the CDR3 is TGTGCCAGCAGTCCTAGACGAGACACAGATACGCAGTATTTT.

The rearrangement links TRBV5-1 to TRBJ1-4, with TRBD1 identical over 8 bases. Trimming cost V 4 bases and J 3 bases; bases outside gene matches: 5. This CDR3 is 15 amino acids long. The germline V gene encodes CDR1 SGHRS and CDR2 YFSETQ. The CDR3 spells CASSPTGASNEKLFF. The CDR3, as DNA: TGCGCCAGCAGCCCGACAGGGGCTTCTAATGAAAAACTGTTTTTT.

The CDR3 here is CASSMDRVNYGYTF. CDR3 DNA: TGTGCCAGTAGTATGGACAGGGTGAACTATGGCTACACCTTC. V gene TRBV19 combines with J gene TRBJ1-2; 8 bases align to TRBD1. In germline, CDR1 is LNHDA, CDR2 SQIVND (reference sequence). The CDR3 consists of 14 residues. The V segment lost 3 bases and the J segment 2 bases; nucleotides outside the gene matches: 2.

The gene calls are TRBV7-2 and TRBJ2-1; TRBD2 matches 10 bases. This CDR3 spans 14 amino acids. Germline V gene lookup returns CDR1 SGHTA and CDR2 FQGNSA. V lost 2 bases and J lost 8; bases outside the gene matches: 3. The CDR3 bases are TGTGCCAGCAGCTTAATGGGGACTAGCGATGAGCAGTTCTTC. It specifies CASSLMGTSDEQFF.

This clone is a singleton in its sample. This chain connects TRBV6-5 to TRBJ1-5; D perhaps matches TRBD1 (6 bases). The germline V gene has CDR1 MNHEY and CDR2 SVGAGI. This CDR3 comprises 15 residues. Trimming cost V 6 bases and J 1 base, with 13 bases left between them. The CDR3 nucleotides read TGTGCCAGCAGACCCGACAGGACAAGCAATCAGCCCCAGCATTTT. Amino acids: CASRPDRTSNQPQHF.

The V and J genes are TRBV28 and TRBJ1-5, with 9 nucleotides matching TRBD1. CDR1 is MDHEN and CDR2 is SYDVKM in the germline V gene. V lost 2 bases, J lost 7 bases, and 12 bases stayed unmatched. This CDR3 comprises 17 residues. The CDR3 reads CASSLGTGRTLWQPQHF. As DNA, the CDR3 is TGTGCCAGCAGTTTAGGGACAGGGAGGACGCTGTGGCAGCCCCAGCATTTT.

V gene TRBV5-1 combines with J gene TRBJ2-2; D is perhaps TRBD2 (6 bases). V gave up 0 bases and J gave up 3 bases, with 12 bases separating them. The CDR3 totals 16 residues. Germline V CDR1 and CDR2: SGHRS, YFSETQ. CDR3 coding DNA: TGCGCCAGCAGCTTGGACGGGGGAAGGTACACCGGGGAGCTGTTTTTT. Amino acid sequence: CASSLDGGRYTGELFF.

The sample holds one count of this clone. The rearrangement links TRBV28 to TRBJ1-1; D is ambiguous. Germline-derived CDR1 and CDR2 are MDHEN and SYDVKM. The CDR3 has 14 amino acids. V was pared by 3 bases and J by 11 bases, with 19 bases between. CDR3 coding DNA: TGTGCCAGCAGTTTCGGCAGCCCGATGATCCGGGCTTTCTTT. This encodes CASSFGSPMIRAFF.

The J gene is TRBJ2-1, the V gene TRBV20-1, with TRBD1 as a possible D gene (5 bases). The CDR3 totals 11 residues. Trimming took 5 bases from V and 9 from J, leaving 11 bases between them. Germline-derived CDR1 and CDR2 are DFQATT and SNEGSKA (reference sequence). CDR3 nucleotide sequence: TGCAGTGCTGGGTGGGGCAGTGAGCAGTTCTTC. Its protein product is CSAGWGSEQFF.

The chain recombines TRBV28 with TRBJ2-7, with a weak D call TRBD1 (6 bases). V was trimmed by 6 bases and J by 2 bases, leaving 17 bases between them. The CDR3 has 15 amino acids. The germline CDR1 and CDR2 sequences are MDHEN and SYDVKM. The CDR3 region is CASSRISGQTYEQYF. The DNA for the CDR3 is TGTGCCAGCAGCAGGATATCGGGACAAACCTACGAGCAGTACTTC. Based on the CDR3 plus reference TRBV28 and TRBJ2-7, the full variable domain is DVKVTQSSRYLVKRTGEKVFLECVQDMDHENMFWYRQDPGLGLRLIYFSYDVKMKEKGDIPEGYSVSREKKERFSLILESASTNQTSMYLCASSRISGQTYEQYFGPGTRLTVT.

This rearrangement joins TRBV6-5 to TRBJ2-7, with D uncertain. Trimming stripped 6 bases from V and 6 bases from J, with 21 bases between. This CDR3 is built from 15 residues. Germline V CDR1 and CDR2: MNHEY, SVGAGI. The CDR3 sequence is CASRPPGPRSVEQYF. CDR3 DNA sequence: TGTGCCAGCAGACCCCCCGGACCCCGGTCAGTCGAGCAGTACTTC.

J is TRBJ1-2 and V is TRBV28; D perhaps matches TRBD1 (5 bases). The germline V gene encodes CDR1 MDHEN and CDR2 SYDVKM. The V end lost 6 bases, the J end lost 4 bases, and 9 bases lay between the germline ends. This CDR3 region has 12 residues. CDR3 nucleotides: TGTGCCAGCAGACTGGGGGGCTATGGCTACACCTTC. Translated: CASRLGGYGYTF.

The chain has TRBV27 and TRBJ2-1, with 10 bases aligning to TRBD2. Germline V lookup: CDR1 MNHEY, CDR2 SMNVEV (reference sequence). The CDR3 has 14 residues. With V trimmed by 6 bases and J by 6 bases, 5 bases remained unmatched. The CDR3 loop reads CASRPGTSANEQFF. The CDR3, as DNA: TGTGCCAGCAGACCCGGGACTAGCGCCAATGAGCAGTTCTTC.